One T cell receptor (beta chain) is described in this entry. Its antigen is undetermined. Given a much more abundant clone one base away, this may be a read error. Relying on iRepertoire HTBI primers and Arm-PCR of CDR3 regions, the team built TCR beta libraries. TCRdb ran MiXCR on the multiplex PCR reads and lists one entry per CDR3 protein. The sample has about 540,000 distinct CDR3 sequences, roughly 13% seen once. Described time point: newly diagnosed GD, antithyroid drugs for less than 3 months. PBMC-derived RNA was used for the TCR library. This CDR3 is built from 13 residues. Germline V gene sequence: CDR1 MNHNS, CDR2 SASEGT. This sample is drawn from a study of regulatory T cells in long-lasting Graves disease. Findings and limits, study-wide: Whereas more than 950 public clonotypes were shared by new patients, persistent patients shared more, at under 3,000.

The sample also formed part of further work on T cells in Graves' hyperthyroidism and ophthalmopathy. From that report: Diagnosis rested on symptoms, serum thyroxine and TRAb, thyroid ultrasound, and orbital computed tomography. Most clonotypes expanded in the thyroid (above 0.001) were also present in blood.

The sequencing here drew on peripheral blood mononuclear cells (PBMCs), taken at new diagnosis, from a patient treated with antithyroid drugs. The receptor's source is a man aged 30 to 39 with Graves disease. The J gene is TRBJ2-7, the V gene TRBV6-1; D might be TRBD2 (6 bases). As DNA, the CDR3 is TGTACCAGCGGAGTAAGGAGGGCGGCCGAGCAGTACTTC. Translating it yields CTSGVRRAAEQYF.